This entry lists 5 T cell receptor beta chains sequenced from one sample in a study of shared clonotypes between healthy human individuals. Sequenced by immunoSEQ multiplex PCR; TCRdb stores in-frame clones only, minus some. The table includes 2 million to 2.5 million clones, roughly 93% detected once. Sequenced input: naive CD4+ T cells from PBMCs. As to subset: CD45RA+ positively selected. These receptor sequences come from a man between 18 and 29 years old in good health. Some clones in this sample may be carry-over from other donors' samples.

For this clone: The sample has other DNA sequences that encode this CDR3 too. This sequence joins TRBV20-1 and TRBJ1-1; D call uncertain. V was pared by 3 bases and J by 8 bases, with 10 bases between. The CDR3 has 11 residues. Germline V gives CDR1 DFQATT, CDR2 SNEGSKA (reference sequence). The CDR3 bases are TGCAGTGCTAGTAGGGCGGACGAAGCTTTCTTT. Protein: CSASRADEAFF.

Note on this clone: Other nucleotide sequences from this sample produce the same CDR3. The chain recombines TRBV28 with TRBJ2-1; TRBD2 aligns across 11 bases. CDR1 and CDR2 from the germline V gene are MDHEN and SYDVKM. The CDR3 contains 17 residues. Trimming cost V 4 bases and J 1 base; bases outside gene matches: 6. The CDR3 nucleotides read TGTGCCAGCAGTTCCTTTAGCGGGAGGGGATCCTACAATGAGCAGTTCTTC. Its protein is CASSSFSGRGSYNEQFF.

This rearrangement joins TRBV14 to TRBJ2-5, with a weak D call TRBD2 (6 bases). V lost 1 base, J lost 0 bases, and 9 bases lay in between. The CDR3 runs to 15 residues. Per germline, CDR1 SGHDN and CDR2 FVKESK. The CDR3 bases are TGTGCCAGCAGCCAAGTAGGAGGGTACCAAGAGACCCAGTACTTC. The encoded protein is CASSQVGGYQETQYF. The whole variable domain, remainder taken from reference TRBV14 and TRBJ2-5, is EAGVTQFPSHSVIEKGQTVTLRCDPISGHDNLYWYRRVMGKEIKFLLHFVKESKQDESGMPNNRFLAERTGGTYSTLKVQPAELEDSGVYFCASSQVGGYQETQYFGPGTRLLVL.

V and J are TRBV7-3 and TRBJ2-5; D is possibly TRBD1 or TRBD2 (6 bases each). The CDR3 length is 15 residues. Germline V lookup: CDR1 SGHTA, CDR2 FQGTGA. With 5 bases removed from V and 3 bases from J, the gap between germline ends came to 16 bases. CDR3 sequence: CASSLGGTRKETQYF. The CDR3 DNA reads TGTGCCAGCAGCCTAGGGGGGACACGGAAAGAGACCCAGTACTTC. Using reference TRBV7-3 and TRBJ2-5 for the parts outside the CDR3, the full variable domain is GAGVSQTPSNKVTEKGKYVELRCDPISGHTALYWYRQSLGQGPEFLIYFQGTGAADDSGLPNDRFFAVRPEGSVSTLKIQRTERGDSAVYLCASSLGGTRKETQYFGPGTRLLVL.

The chain combines TRBV11-2 with TRBJ2-1; 9 bases match TRBD2. The CDR3 runs to 16 residues. Germline V lookup: CDR1 SGHAT, CDR2 FQNNGV. J gave up 4 bases and V 5 bases, and 9 bases lay outside the gene matches. The CDR3 protein is CASSPYGGRAYNEQFF. In DNA, the CDR3 is TGTGCCAGCAGCCCGTATGGCGGGAGGGCTTACAATGAGCAGTTCTTC.